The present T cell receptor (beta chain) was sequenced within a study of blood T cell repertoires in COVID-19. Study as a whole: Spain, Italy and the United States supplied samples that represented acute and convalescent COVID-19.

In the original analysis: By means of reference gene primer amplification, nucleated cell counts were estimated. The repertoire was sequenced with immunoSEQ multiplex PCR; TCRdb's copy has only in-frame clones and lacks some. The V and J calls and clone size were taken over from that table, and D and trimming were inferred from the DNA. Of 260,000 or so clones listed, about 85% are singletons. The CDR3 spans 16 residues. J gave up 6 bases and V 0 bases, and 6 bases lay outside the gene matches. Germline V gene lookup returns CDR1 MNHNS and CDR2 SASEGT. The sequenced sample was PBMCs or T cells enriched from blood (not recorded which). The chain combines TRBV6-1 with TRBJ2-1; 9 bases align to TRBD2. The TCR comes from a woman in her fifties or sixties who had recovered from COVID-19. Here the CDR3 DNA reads TGTGCCAGCAGTGAAGCGTTGGCGGGGGGGGCCAATGAGCAGTTCTTC. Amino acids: CASSEALAGGANEQFF.